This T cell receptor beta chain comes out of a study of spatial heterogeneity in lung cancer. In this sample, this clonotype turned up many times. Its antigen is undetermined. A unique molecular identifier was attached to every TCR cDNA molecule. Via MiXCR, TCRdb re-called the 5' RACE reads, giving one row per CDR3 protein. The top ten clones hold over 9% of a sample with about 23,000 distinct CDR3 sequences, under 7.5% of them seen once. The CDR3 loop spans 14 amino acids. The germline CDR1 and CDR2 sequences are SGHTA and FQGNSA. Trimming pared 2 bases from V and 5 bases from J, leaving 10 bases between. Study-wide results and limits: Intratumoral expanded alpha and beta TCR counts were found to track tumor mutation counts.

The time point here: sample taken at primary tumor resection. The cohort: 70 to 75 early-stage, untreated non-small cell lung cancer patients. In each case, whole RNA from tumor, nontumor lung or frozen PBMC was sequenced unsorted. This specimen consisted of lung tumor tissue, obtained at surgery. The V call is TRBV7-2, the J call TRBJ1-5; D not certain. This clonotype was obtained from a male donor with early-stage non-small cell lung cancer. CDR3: CASSLRVNDQPQHF. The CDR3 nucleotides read TGTGCCAGCAGCTTAAGGGTTAATGATCAGCCCCAGCATTTT. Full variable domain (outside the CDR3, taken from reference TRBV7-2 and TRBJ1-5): GAGVSQSPSNKVTEKGKDVELRCDPISGHTALYWYRQSLGQGLEFLIYFQGNSAPDKSGLPSDRFSAERTGGSVSTLTIQRTQQEDSAVYLCASSLRVNDQPQHFGDGTRLSIL.